The clone carrying this T cell receptor (beta chain) has a handful of counts. What it recognizes is unknown. Sequencing was performed with immunoSEQ multiplex PCR; in TCRdb, only in-frame clones are kept and a portion is missing. The repertoire consists of some 43,000 clones, with roughly 76% occurring once and the leading ten covering 10% to 15%. Germline V gene sequence: CDR1 LNHDA, CDR2 SQIVND (reference sequence). This CDR3 region has 15 residues. The V and J ends lost 5 bases and 7 bases, in that order; junction bases with no gene match: 14. The data belong to a study of cytotoxic CD8 clonotypes in ibrutinib-treated CLL. Turning to the study itself: Each sample contained, on average, just over 250,000 productive templates and tens of thousands of productive rearrangements.

Study-wide points: Progressing and sustained-remission patients had different sampling times. Elevated clonality accompanied ibrutinib response, with a return toward baseline values at progression. Public clonotypes, found uncommonly, either contracted or stayed stable on treatment.

The TCR comes from a human donor with chronic lymphocytic leukemia. The sample here was PBMCs, taken after 12 months of ibrutinib treatment. The chain combines TRBV19 with TRBJ2-7, with 7 bases that match TRBD2. The CDR3 is CASSPRGGARREQYF. CDR3 coding DNA: TGTGCCAGTAGTCCCCGGGGAGGGGCGAGGAGGGAGCAGTACTTC.